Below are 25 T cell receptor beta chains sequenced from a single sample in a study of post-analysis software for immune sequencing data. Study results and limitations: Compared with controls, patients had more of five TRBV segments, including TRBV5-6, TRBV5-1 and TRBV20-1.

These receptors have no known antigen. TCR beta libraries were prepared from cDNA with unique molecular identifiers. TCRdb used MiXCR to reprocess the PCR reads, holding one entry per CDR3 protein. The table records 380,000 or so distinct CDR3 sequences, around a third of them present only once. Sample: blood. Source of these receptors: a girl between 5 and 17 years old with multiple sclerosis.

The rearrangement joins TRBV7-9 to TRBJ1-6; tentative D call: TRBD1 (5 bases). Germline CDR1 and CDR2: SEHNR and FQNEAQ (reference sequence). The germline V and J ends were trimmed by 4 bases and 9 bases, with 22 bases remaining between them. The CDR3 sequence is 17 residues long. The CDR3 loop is CASSSPVIGGYSSPLHF. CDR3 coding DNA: TGTGCCAGCAGCTCACCTGTAATTGGGGGGTACAGTTCACCCCTCCACTTT.

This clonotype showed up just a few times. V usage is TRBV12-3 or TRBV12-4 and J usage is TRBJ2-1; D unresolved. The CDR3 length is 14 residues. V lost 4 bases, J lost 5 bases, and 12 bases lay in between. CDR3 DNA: TGTGCCAGCAGTTCGTTGGGGATCCACAATGAGCAGTTCTTC. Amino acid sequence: CASSSLGIHNEQFF.

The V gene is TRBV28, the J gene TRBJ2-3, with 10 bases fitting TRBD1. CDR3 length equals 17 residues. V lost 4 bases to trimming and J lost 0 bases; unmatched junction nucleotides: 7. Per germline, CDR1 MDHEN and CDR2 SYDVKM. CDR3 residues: CASSSGQGPTSTDTQYF. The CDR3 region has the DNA TGTGCCAGCAGTTCGGGACAGGGGCCAACTAGCACAGATACGCAGTATTTT.

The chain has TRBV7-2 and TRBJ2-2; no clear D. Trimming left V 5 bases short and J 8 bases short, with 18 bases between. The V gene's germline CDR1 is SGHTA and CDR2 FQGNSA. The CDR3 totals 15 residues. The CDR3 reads CASSQAGPPAGELFF. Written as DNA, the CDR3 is TGTGCCAGCAGCCAAGCCGGGCCCCCTGCGGGGGAGCTGTTTTTT.

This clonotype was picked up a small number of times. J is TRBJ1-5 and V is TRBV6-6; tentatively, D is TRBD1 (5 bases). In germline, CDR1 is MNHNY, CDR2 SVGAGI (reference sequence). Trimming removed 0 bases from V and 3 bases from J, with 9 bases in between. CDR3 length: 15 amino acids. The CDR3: CASSYSDRHNQPQHF. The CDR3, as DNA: TGTGCCAGCAGTTACTCCGACAGACACAATCAGCCCCAGCATTTT.

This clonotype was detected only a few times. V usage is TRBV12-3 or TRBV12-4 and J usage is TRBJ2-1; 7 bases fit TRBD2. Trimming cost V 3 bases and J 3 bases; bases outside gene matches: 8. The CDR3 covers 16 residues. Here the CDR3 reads CASSFLAGDLYNEQFF. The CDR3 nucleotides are TGTGCCAGCAGTTTTCTTGCGGGGGACCTCTACAATGAGCAGTTCTTC.

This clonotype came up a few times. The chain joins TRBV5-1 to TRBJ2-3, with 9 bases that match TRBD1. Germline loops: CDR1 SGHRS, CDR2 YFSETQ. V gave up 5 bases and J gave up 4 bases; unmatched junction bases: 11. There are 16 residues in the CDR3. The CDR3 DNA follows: TGCGCCAGCAGACCCGGGACAGGGTCGTCACCAGATACGCAGTATTTT. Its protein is CASRPGTGSSPDTQYF. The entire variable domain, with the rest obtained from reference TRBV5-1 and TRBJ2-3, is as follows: KAGVTQTPRYLIKTRGQQVTLSCSPISGHRSVSWYQQTPGQGLQFLFEYFSETQRNKGNFPGRFSGRQFSNSRSEMNVSTLELGDSALYLCASRPGTGSSPDTQYFGPGTRLTVL.

The CDR3 DNA reads as TGTGCCAGCAGTGTAACCCTAGTCCACGAGCAGTACTTC. The encoded protein is CASSVTLVHEQYF. This rearrangement joins TRBV25-1 to TRBJ2-5, with D unclear. The J call may be faulty, since TRBJ2-7 better matches the DNA end. The CDR3 length is 13 residues. Germline CDR1 reads MGHDK; CDR2 reads SYGVNS.

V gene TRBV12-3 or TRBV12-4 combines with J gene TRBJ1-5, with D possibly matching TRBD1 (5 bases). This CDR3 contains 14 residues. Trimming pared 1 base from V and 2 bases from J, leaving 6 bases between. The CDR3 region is CASSLETGNQPQHF. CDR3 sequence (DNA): TGTGCCAGCAGTTTAGAGACAGGCAATCAGCCCCAGCATTTT.

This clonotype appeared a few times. CDR3 nucleotide sequence: TGTGCCAGCAGTGAAGCGAGGAGTCAGCCCCAGCATTTT. Amino acid sequence: CASSEARSQPQHF. The rearrangement joins TRBV6-1 to TRBJ1-5; no firm D call. The CDR3 loop spans 13 amino acids. Germline lookup yields CDR1 MNHNS and CDR2 SASEGT. The ends were cut back, 0 bases at V and 6 bases at J, with 6 bases in the middle.

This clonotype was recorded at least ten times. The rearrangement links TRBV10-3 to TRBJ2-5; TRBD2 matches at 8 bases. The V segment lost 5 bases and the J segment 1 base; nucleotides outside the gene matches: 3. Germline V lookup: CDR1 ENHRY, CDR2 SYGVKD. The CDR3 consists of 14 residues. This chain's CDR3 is CAISTGGAQETQYF. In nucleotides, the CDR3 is TGTGCCATCAGTACCGGGGGGGCCCAAGAGACCCAGTACTTC.

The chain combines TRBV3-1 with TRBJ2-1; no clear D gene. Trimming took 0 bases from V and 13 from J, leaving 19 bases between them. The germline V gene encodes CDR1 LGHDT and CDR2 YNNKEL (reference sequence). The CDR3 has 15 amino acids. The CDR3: CASSQDIQVYTFQFF. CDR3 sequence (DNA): TGTGCCAGCAGCCAAGATATCCAGGTATATACGTTCCAGTTCTTC.

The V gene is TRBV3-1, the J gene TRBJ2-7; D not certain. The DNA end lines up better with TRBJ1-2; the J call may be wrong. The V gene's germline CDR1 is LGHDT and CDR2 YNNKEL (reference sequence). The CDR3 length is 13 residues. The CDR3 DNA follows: TGTGCCAGCAGCCAAGATAACCGGGAAGGCTACACCTTC. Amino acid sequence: CASSQDNREGYTF.

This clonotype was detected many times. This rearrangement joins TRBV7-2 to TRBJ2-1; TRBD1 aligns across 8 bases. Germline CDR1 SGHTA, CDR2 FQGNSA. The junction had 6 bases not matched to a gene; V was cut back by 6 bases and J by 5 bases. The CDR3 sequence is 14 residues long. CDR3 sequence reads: CASRPGTGNNEQFF. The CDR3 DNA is TGTGCCAGCAGGCCCGGGACAGGAAACAATGAGCAGTTCTTC.

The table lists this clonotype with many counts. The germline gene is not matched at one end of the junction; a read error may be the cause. CDR3 DNA: TGCAGTGACAGGCCGAACGCTGAAGCTTTCTTT. Encoded protein: CSDRPNAEAFF. The chain has TRBV29-1 and TRBJ1-1; tentative D call: TRBD1 (6 bases). In germline, CDR1 is SQVTM, CDR2 ANQGSEA. CDR3 length equals 11 residues.

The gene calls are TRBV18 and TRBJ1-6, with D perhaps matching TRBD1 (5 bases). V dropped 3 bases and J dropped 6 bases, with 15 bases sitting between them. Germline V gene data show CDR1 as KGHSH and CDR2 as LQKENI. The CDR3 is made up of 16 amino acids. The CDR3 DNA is TGTGCCAGCTCACCGAGGCAGGGACCGGGTAATTCACCCCTCCACTTT. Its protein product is CASSPRQGPGNSPLHF.

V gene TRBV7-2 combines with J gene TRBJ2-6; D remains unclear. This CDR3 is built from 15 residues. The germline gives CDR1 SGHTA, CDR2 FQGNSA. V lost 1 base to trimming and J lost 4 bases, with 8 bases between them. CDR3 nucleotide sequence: TGTGCCAGCAGCTTAGGGGGTTTGGGGGCCAACGTCCTGACTTTC. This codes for CASSLGGLGANVLTF.

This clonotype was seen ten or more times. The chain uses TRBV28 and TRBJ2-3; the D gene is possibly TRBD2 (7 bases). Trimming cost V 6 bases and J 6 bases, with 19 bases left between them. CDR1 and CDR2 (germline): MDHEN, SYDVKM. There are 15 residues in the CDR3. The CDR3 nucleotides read TGTGCCAGCAGCTTAGGTGGGGGGGCTCGGGATACGCAGTATTTT. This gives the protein CASSLGGGARDTQYF.

For the CDR3, the DNA is TGTGCCAGCAGTTCCCTCGGGGCCCAAAACGGCTACACCTTC. Translated, it gives CASSSLGAQNGYTF. The rearrangement joins TRBV27 to TRBJ1-2, with D perhaps TRBD1 (5 bases). The germline V and J ends were trimmed by 4 bases and 8 bases, with 17 bases remaining between them. The CDR3 totals 14 residues. CDR1 is MNHEY and CDR2 is SMNVEV in the germline V gene (reference sequence).

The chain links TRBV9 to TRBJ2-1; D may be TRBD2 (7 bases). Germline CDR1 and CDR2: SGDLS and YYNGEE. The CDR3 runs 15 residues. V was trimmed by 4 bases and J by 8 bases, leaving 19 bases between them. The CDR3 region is CASSLGWGGFDEQFF. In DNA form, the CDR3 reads TGTGCCAGCAGCCTAGGGTGGGGGGGCTTCGATGAGCAGTTCTTC. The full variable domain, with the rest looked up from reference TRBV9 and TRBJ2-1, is DSGVTQTPKHLITATGQRVTLRCSPRSGDLSVYWYQQSLDQGLQFLIQYYNGEERAKGNILERFSAQQFPDLHSELNLSSLELGDSALYFCASSLGWGGFDEQFFGPGTRLTVL.

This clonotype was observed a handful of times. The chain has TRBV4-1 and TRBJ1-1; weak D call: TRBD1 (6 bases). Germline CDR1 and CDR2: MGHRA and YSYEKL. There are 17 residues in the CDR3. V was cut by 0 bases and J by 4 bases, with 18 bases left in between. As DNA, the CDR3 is TGCGCCAGCAGCCAAGACTTAGGGTCGCGGGGGCGCACTGAAGCTTTCTTT. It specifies CASSQDLGSRGRTEAFF.

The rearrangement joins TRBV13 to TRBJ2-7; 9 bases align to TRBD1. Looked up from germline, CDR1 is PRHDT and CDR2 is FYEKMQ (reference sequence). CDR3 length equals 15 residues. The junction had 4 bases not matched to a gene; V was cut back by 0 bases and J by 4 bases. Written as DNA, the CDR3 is TGTGCCAGCAGCTTAGGGGACAGGGGACGATACGAGCAGTACTTC. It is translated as CASSLGDRGRYEQYF.

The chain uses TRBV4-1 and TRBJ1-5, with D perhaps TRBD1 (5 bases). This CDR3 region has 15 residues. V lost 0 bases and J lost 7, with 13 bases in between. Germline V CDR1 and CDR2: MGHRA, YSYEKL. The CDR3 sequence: CASSQDRRGVQPQHF. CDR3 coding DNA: TGCGCCAGCAGCCAAGATAGGAGAGGGGTGCAGCCCCAGCATTTT.

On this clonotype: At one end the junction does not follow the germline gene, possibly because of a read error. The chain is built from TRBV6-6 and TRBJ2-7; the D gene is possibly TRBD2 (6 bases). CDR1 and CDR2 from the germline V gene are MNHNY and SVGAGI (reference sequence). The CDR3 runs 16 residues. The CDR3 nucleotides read TGTGCCGGCAGTTGCTCGGGGCGGGGCCTGCCAGGCGAGCAGTACTTC. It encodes CAGSCSGRGLPGEQYF.

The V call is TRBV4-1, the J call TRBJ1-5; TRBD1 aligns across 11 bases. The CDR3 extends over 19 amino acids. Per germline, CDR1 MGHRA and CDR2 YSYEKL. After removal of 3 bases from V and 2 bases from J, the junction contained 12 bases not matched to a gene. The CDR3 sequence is CASSHTKARTGGRNQPQHF. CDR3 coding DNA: TGCGCCAGCAGCCATACCAAAGCCCGGACAGGGGGCCGCAATCAGCCCCAGCATTTT.